This is a list of T cell receptor beta chains from one sample in a study of T-cell reconstitution after alpha-beta-depleted transplantation in children. In TCRdb, the PCR reads were re-called with MiXCR into one record per CDR3 protein. There are 100,000 to 130,000 distinct CDR3 sequences in the sample; 5.5% to 6.5% occur only once, and 20% to 25% lies in the top ten. Source: PBMCs, mostly from graft donor cells, taken 360 days after TCRalphabeta/CD19-depleted stem cell transplant. These receptors all come from a male patient aged 2 to 10 who had a stem cell transplant for acute lymphoblastic leukemia, so the T cells may come from the graft donor. Each CDR3 is given with its conserved first and last residue. Fields, in order: D gene, V gene, J gene, CDR3 length, clone size, CDR3 protein, CDR3 DNA. D genes are given only for firm matches. Only part of the rows carry a size: once, few, many, or a class if the clone is expanded.

>-|TRBV20-1|TRBJ2-3|14|many
CSARWTLGGDTQYF
TGCAGTGCTAGATGGACTCTCGGCGGAGATACGCAGTATTTT
>-|TRBV4-3|TRBJ2-5|13|many
CASSQDEGETQYF
TGCGCCAGCAGCCAAGATGAGGGGGAGACCCAGTACTTC
>-|TRBV14|TRBJ2-5|13|many
CASSQVDQETQYF
TGTGCCAGCAGCCAAGTTGACCAAGAGACCCAGTACTTC
>-|TRBV4-2|TRBJ2-3|16|few
CASSQDGQGIPDTQYF
TGTGCCAGCAGCCAAGATGGGCAGGGGATCCCAGATACGCAGTATTTT
>-|TRBV7-6|TRBJ2-7|12|few
CASGGTPYEQYF
TGTGCCAGCGGAGGTACACCCTACGAGCAGTACTTC
>-|TRBV7-9|TRBJ2-1|17|-
CASSPSGGISSYNEQFF
TGTGCCAGCAGCCCCAGTGGGGGTATTAGCTCCTACAATGAGCAGTTCTTC
>-|TRBV2|TRBJ1-2|12|-
CATLIGAWGYTF
TGTGCCACTCTTATCGGGGCCTGGGGCTACACCTTC
>TRBD1|TRBV28|TRBJ2-1|13|many
CASSGTGSYEQFF
TGTGCCAGCAGTGGGACAGGGAGCTATGAGCAGTTCTTC
>-|TRBV7-8|TRBJ2-1|14|-
CASSLVVSGNEQFF
TGTGCCAGCAGCTTAGTGGTGAGCGGAAATGAGCAGTTCTTC
>TRBD1|TRBV5-1|TRBJ2-7|15|many
CASSLARGRLYEQYF
TGCGCCAGCAGCTTGGCCAGGGGGCGCCTCTACGAGCAGTACTTC
>-|TRBV7-3|TRBJ1-4|15|many
CASSLTGATNEKLFF
TGTGCCAGCAGCCTTACGGGGGCAACTAATGAAAAACTGTTTTTT
>TRBD1|TRBV6-1|TRBJ1-1|14|few
CASSPGTANTEAFF
TGTGCCAGCAGCCCCGGGACAGCGAACACTGAAGCTTTCTTT
>-|TRBV7-9|TRBJ1-1|14|many
CASSFPGMNTEAFF
TGTGCCAGCAGCTTCCCGGGAATGAACACTGAAGCTTTCTTT
>-|TRBV4-2|TRBJ1-1|12|few
CASSQSALEAFF
TGTGCCAGCAGCCAATCGGCTCTTGAAGCTTTCTTT
>-|TRBV9|TRBJ2-1|13|-
CASSPRRGNEQFF
TGTGCCAGCAGCCCGCGAAGGGGGAATGAGCAGTTCTTC
>TRBD2|TRBV9|TRBJ2-1|19|many
CASSVFSFEKWGGNNEQFF
TGTGCCAGCAGCGTATTTTCTTTTGAAAAGTGGGGAGGGAACAATGAGCAGTTCTTC
>TRBD1|TRBV27|TRBJ2-7|12|few
CASSTQGAEQYF
TGTGCCAGCAGTACACAGGGGGCCGAGCAGTACTTC
>TRBD2|TRBV6-5|TRBJ2-3|16|many
CASSFGLAGGADTQYF
TGTGCCAGCAGTTTTGGACTAGCGGGAGGCGCAGATACGCAGTATTTT
>-|TRBV6-2/TRBV6-3|TRBJ2-7|12|many
CASSYVGHEQYF
TGTGCCAGCAGTTACGTGGGCCACGAGCAGTACTTC
>TRBD2|TRBV6-5|TRBJ2-2|19|-
CASSSPGTSGRKNTGELFF
TGTGCCAGCAGTTCCCCCGGGACTAGCGGGAGAAAGAACACCGGGGAGCTGTTTTTT
>TRBD1|TRBV2|TRBJ2-5|12|many
CAGTGVQETQYF
TGTGCCGGGACAGGGGTCCAAGAGACCCAGTACTTC
>TRBD2|TRBV7-9|TRBJ2-4|16|-
CASSPGRGAIKNIQYF
TGTGCCAGCAGCCCAGGGCGGGGGGCGATTAAAAACATTCAGTACTTC
>TRBD2|TRBV29-1|TRBJ2-3|16|few
CSVEDGKREAPGTQYF
TGCAGCGTTGAAGATGGGAAGCGGGAGGCCCCAGGTACGCAGTATTTT
>-|TRBV29-1|TRBJ1-1|12|many
CSAVGGGTEAFF
TGCAGCGCCGTCGGGGGGGGCACTGAAGCTTTCTTT
>-|TRBV4-3|TRBJ1-6|14|-
CASSQDPAVSPLHF
TGCGCCAGCAGCCAAGATCCCGCGGTTTCACCCCTCCACTTT
>-|TRBV27|TRBJ1-1|13|many
CASSLWGPAEAFF
TGTGCCAGCAGTTTATGGGGGCCAGCTGAAGCTTTCTTT
>TRBD2|TRBV2|TRBJ2-7|10|-
CASSGTSAYF
TGTGCCAGCAGTGGGACTAGCGCCTACTTC
>-|TRBV7-8|TRBJ1-5|14|many
CASSLGGGNQPQHF
TGTGCCAGCAGCTTAGGAGGGGGCAATCAGCCCCAGCATTTT
>-|TRBV7-9|TRBJ2-4|11|many
CASSHGGIQYF
TGTGCCAGCAGCCACGGGGGCATTCAGTACTTC
>TRBD1|TRBV6-5|TRBJ1-6|15|-
CASEPGQGLSSPLHF
TGTGCCAGCGAACCGGGACAGGGGTTGTCTTCACCCCTCCACTTT
>-|TRBV9|TRBJ2-1|15|few
CASSAEGTVYNEQFF
TGTGCCAGCAGCGCCGAAGGGACTGTCTACAATGAGCAGTTCTTC
>-|TRBV4-2|TRBJ2-3|14|-
CASSQGGGPDTQYF
TGTGCCAGCAGCCAAGGAGGGGGACCAGATACGCAGTATTTT
>-|TRBV7-9|TRBJ2-5|13|many
CASSHRAQETQYF
TGTGCCAGCAGCCACAGGGCCCAAGAGACCCAGTACTTC
>TRBD1|TRBV12-3/TRBV12-4|TRBJ1-1|17|few
CASSFHGQGRTNTEAFF
TGTGCCAGCAGTTTCCATGGACAGGGAAGGACGAACACTGAAGCTTTCTTT
>TRBD1|TRBV4-3|TRBJ1-6|16|many
CASSHDRALYGSPLHF
TGCGCCAGCAGCCACGACAGGGCCCTTTATGGTTCACCCCTCCACTTT
>TRBD2|TRBV2|TRBJ2-7|11|many
CASSNGLAQYF
TGTGCCAGCAGTAATGGACTAGCTCAGTACTTC
>-|TRBV14|TRBJ2-7|14|many
CASSQDGGYYEQYF
TGTGCCAGCAGCCAAGATGGGGGATACTACGAGCAGTACTTC
>-|TRBV6-2/TRBV6-3|TRBJ2-2|16|many
CASTPGSSRITGELFF
TGTGCCAGCACTCCTGGGTCTAGCAGAATCACCGGGGAGCTGTTTTTT
>TRBD2|TRBV12-3/TRBV12-4|TRBJ2-1|16|many
CASSSPGLAGANEQFF
TGTGCCAGCAGTTCCCCGGGACTAGCGGGAGCTAATGAGCAGTTCTTC
>-|TRBV20-1|TRBJ2-3|14|few
CSARDPTPTDTQYF
TGCAGTGCTAGAGATCCTACCCCCACAGATACGCAGTATTTT
>-|TRBV7-9|TRBJ2-1|11|many
CASSWPSEQFF
TGTGCCAGCAGCTGGCCGAGCGAGCAGTTCTTC
>-|TRBV7-9|TRBJ2-3|17|-
CASSLRTAFPSTDTQYF
TGTGCCAGCAGCTTAAGAACTGCTTTCCCTAGCACAGATACGCAGTATTTT
>-|TRBV6-5|TRBJ2-7|14|many
CASSYPDPSGEQYF
TGTGCCAGCAGTTACCCGGACCCCTCGGGGGAGCAGTACTTC
>-|TRBV9|TRBJ1-3|17|-
CASSVAGGFTKGNTIYF
TGTGCCAGCAGCGTAGCAGGTGGTTTTACGAAAGGAAACACCATATATTTT
>-|TRBV6-5|TRBJ2-7|14|-
CASSYSRTGYEQYF
TGTGCCAGCAGTTACTCGAGGACCGGCTACGAGCAGTACTTC
>-|TRBV7-4|TRBJ1-3|13|many
CASSLAPGNTIYF
TGTGCCAGCAGCTTAGCTCCCGGAAACACCATATATTTT
>-|TRBV7-2|TRBJ1-3|16|many
CASSLHMGAFGNTIYF
TGTGCCAGCAGCTTACACATGGGTGCCTTTGGAAACACCATATATTTT
>-|TRBV12-3/TRBV12-4|TRBJ2-7|16|many
CASSLRGAATSYEQYF
TGTGCCAGCAGTTTACGGGGGGCAGCGACTTCGTACGAGCAGTACTTC
>-|TRBV20-1|TRBJ2-7|12|few
CSAGGQTYEQYF
TGCAGTGCAGGAGGGCAGACCTACGAGCAGTACTTC
>-|TRBV9|TRBJ1-4|15|many
CASSVSGSTNEKLFF
TGTGCCAGCAGCGTGTCGGGAAGCACTAATGAAAAACTGTTTTTT
>-|TRBV27|TRBJ2-3|14|many
CASSSTGRSDTQYF
TGTGCCAGCAGTTCGACAGGGAGGTCAGATACGCAGTATTTT
>-|TRBV27|TRBJ2-5|16|many
CASSLGPSPTQETQYF
TGTGCCAGCAGTTTGGGGCCTAGTCCCACTCAAGAGACCCAGTACTTC
>TRBD1|TRBV7-9|TRBJ1-1|17|many
CASSLLWDRGMGTEAFF
TGTGCCAGCAGCTTACTCTGGGACAGGGGAATGGGCACTGAAGCTTTCTTT
>-|TRBV7-9|TRBJ1-1|13|-
CASTEEPNTEAFF
TGTGCCAGCACCGAGGAGCCGAACACTGAAGCTTTCTTT
>TRBD1|TRBV20-1|TRBJ1-2|13|-
CSAPLDRVYGYTF
TGCAGTGCTCCCCTGGACAGGGTCTATGGCTACACCTTC
>-|TRBV4-1|TRBJ1-1|15|many
CASSLQGGRNTEAFF
TGCGCCAGCAGCCTACAGGGAGGACGGAACACTGAAGCTTTCTTT
>-|TRBV20-1|TRBJ2-5|16|many
CSAYSYLESLRETQYF
TGCAGTGCTTACAGCTATTTGGAAAGCTTGAGAGAGACCCAGTACTTC
>-|TRBV5-1|TRBJ2-5|14|many
CASREVLANETQYF
TGCGCCAGCAGGGAGGTACTAGCAAACGAGACCCAGTACTTC